This T cell receptor (beta chain) was captured in a study of cytomegalovirus exposure and HLA in healthy donors. Study conclusions and caveats: A reported reduction in N-insertions relative to the approximately 600-donor mean was seen in an Asian-associated ancestry cluster in a later analysis. It was reported that TCR beta sequences correctly inferred the HLA-A and HLA-B alleles for most subjects. Using a false discovery rate of 0.05, a later analysis showed that 15,000 to 20,000 TCR beta sequences were associated with HLA alleles.

V was clipped by 2 bases and J by 9 bases, with 8 bases between them. The length of the CDR3 is 11 residues. Per the germline V gene, CDR1 is MDHEN and CDR2 is SYDVKM. PCR amplification relied on 60 Vbeta primers (plus 13 Jbeta primers). Method: immunoSEQ multiplex PCR; TCRdb's copy keeps in-frame clones and lacks some. Of 180,000 or so clones listed, over 80% are singletons. Turning to this clone: Its specificity is unknown.

This TCR was recovered from a middle-aged man in good health and CMV-seronegative. Sequencing input: PBMCs. The chain links TRBV28 to TRBJ2-7; D remains unclear. For the CDR3, the DNA is TGTGCCAGCAGTTTAACCTACCGGCAGTACTTC. Translation: CASSLTYRQYF. The full variable domain, in which reference TRBV28 and TRBJ2-7 provide the parts outside the CDR3, is DVKVTQSSRYLVKRTGEKVFLECVQDMDHENMFWYRQDPGLGLRLIYFSYDVKMKEKGDIPEGYSVSREKKERFSLILESASTNQTSMYLCASSLTYRQYFGPGTRLTVT.